A single T cell receptor (beta chain) is shown here with its context. This clone's antigen is unknown. No base qualities exist here, and no much larger clone lies one base off it. These data belong to a study of blood T cell repertoires in COVID-19 (dated by TCRdb to the early 2020s). For the wider study: Samples covering the acute and convalescent phases of COVID-19 were provided by collaborators in the United States, Italy and Spain. The material from the prospective study consisted of cDNA or gDNA derived from T cells, B-cell-depleted T cells, or PBMCs. Deeply sampled blood TCRbeta repertoires from subjects exposed to, actively infected with, or recovered from COVID-19 were included in the dataset. The repertoires were made available in a free public database intended to serve as a resource for research on the immune response to SARS-CoV-2. The samples were drawn from two sources: the first 160 participants of the ongoing ImmuneRACE study, and 1,254 subjects contributed by 6 global collaborators. The sample metadata nearly always contained a de-identified subject ID, COVID-19 status, age in years and sex. Where available, HLA class I and class II types were obtained from metadata supplied by the sample provider rather than from assay-based typing. Study-level results and caveats: The amount of clinical and demographic metadata varied by source and participant and was provided uncurated.

Inclusive of the bounding cysteine and phenylalanine, the CDR3 is 15 residues long. Solely the CDR3 DNA is kept, with 45 bases framed from the first base. V loses 4 bases of germline sequence and J loses 6 bases, and the interval between the two ends is 17 bases. Via the germline V gene, CDR1 is SGHDN and CDR2 FVKESK. The collaborating institutions used their own protocols to collect whole blood in K2EDTA tubes. For TCRbeta analysis, collaborators shipped samples in one of three forms: frozen whole blood, isolated PBMCs, or DNA extracted from either of those sample types. TCRbeta CDR3 regions were amplified from genomic DNA by means of the immunoSEQ Assay, a bias-controlled multiplex PCR. On the authors' methods: Nucleated cell counts per sample were estimated from amplification of reference gene primers within the assay. Sequence reads were collapsed and filtered to measure the absolute abundance of every unique TCRbeta CDR3 rearrangement. For each sample, productive Simpson clonality was calculated by taking the square root of Simpson's diversity index across productive rearrangements. This is the immuneACCESS table as TCRdb keeps it, with only in-frame sequences that have V and J called. A part of the clones is gone; compared with another copy, unresolved V genes explain less than half, and the rest is unexplained. The D gene and trimming were derived from the DNA, and the V and J assignments and clone size from that table. This sample lists around 260,000 clones; about 85% were detected once. The ten largest clones take up 3.6% of the sample.

The material sequenced was peripheral blood. This chain is built from TRBV14 and TRBJ2-3, with TRBD2 tentatively as D gene (6 bases match). The TCR originated in a man in his late teens or twenties with active or convalescent COVID-19. The CDR3 here reads CASSPTSTRADTQYF. Here is the DNA: TGTGCCAGCAGCCCTACTAGCACCCGGGCGGATACGCAGTATTTT.